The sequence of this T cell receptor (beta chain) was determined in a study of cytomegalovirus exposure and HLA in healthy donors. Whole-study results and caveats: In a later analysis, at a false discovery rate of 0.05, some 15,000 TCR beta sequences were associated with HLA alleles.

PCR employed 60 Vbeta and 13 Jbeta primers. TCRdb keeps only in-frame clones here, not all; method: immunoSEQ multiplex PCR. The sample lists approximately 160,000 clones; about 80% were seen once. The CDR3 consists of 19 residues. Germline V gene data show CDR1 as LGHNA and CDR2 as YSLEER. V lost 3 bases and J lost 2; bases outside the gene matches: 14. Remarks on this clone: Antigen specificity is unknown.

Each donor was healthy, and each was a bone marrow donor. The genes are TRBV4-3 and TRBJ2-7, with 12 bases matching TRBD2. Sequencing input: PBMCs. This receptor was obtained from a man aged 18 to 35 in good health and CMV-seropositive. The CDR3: CASSHLRLAGDLATYEQYF. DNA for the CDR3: TGCGCCAGCAGCCATCTTAGACTAGCGGGAGACCTGGCTACCTACGAGCAGTACTTC.